This T cell receptor beta chain was sequenced during a study of blood T cell repertoires in COVID-19 (dated by TCRdb to 2018 to 2021). In terms of the full investigation: The collaborator samples originated in the United States, Italy and Spain and spanned the acute and convalescent phases of COVID-19. Where HLA class I and class II types were available, the types were taken from metadata supplied by the sample provider, not from assay-based typing. Subjects who had been exposed to COVID-19, were actively infected with it, or had recovered from it provided the deeply sampled blood TCRbeta repertoires that made up the dataset. The samples were drawn from the first 160 participants of the ongoing ImmuneRACE study and from 950 to 1,500 subjects provided by 6 global collaborators. A freely available public database, intended as a resource for researchers studying the immune response to SARS-CoV-2, is where the repertoires were released. The prospective study material was composed of cDNA or gDNA derived from T cells, B-cell-depleted T cells, or PBMCs. A de-identified subject ID, COVID-19 status, age in years and sex were almost always included in the sample metadata.

TCRbeta CDR3 regions were amplified from genomic DNA using the immunoSEQ Assay, a bias-controlled multiplex PCR. From the authors' description of their analysis: The number of nucleated cells in each sample was estimated from the amplification of reference gene primers within the assay. To quantify the absolute abundance of each unique TCRbeta CDR3 rearrangement, sequence reads were collapsed and filtered. For each sample, productive Simpson clonality was calculated as the square root of Simpson's diversity index over productive rearrangements. In TCRdb, the immuneACCESS table is reduced to in-frame sequences with V and J assigned. These tables do not hold every clone; where another copy was compared, an unresolved V gene accounts for under half, and the others remain unexplained. From that table come the V and J calls and clone size; the DNA was used to work out D and trimming. This sample gives roughly 100,000 clones in total; about 86% of them show up just once. 18% of the sample belongs to the ten largest clones.

Whole blood was collected in K2EDTA tubes by collaborating institutions according to the institutions' own protocols. For TCRbeta analysis, collaborators shipped samples in one of three forms: frozen whole blood, isolated PBMCs, or DNA extracted from either of those sample types. Concerning this clone itself: Its antigen is unknown. The input lacks base qualities; no much larger clone sits a single base away.

What the research found in general, with its limitations: The quantity of clinical and demographic metadata differed by source and by participant and was supplied without curation.

Sequencing was done on a sample of peripheral blood. The receptor's source is a woman older than 75 with acute or convalescent COVID-19.

The sequence in DNA is TGTGCCATAGCGGGGACCACAGATACGCAGTATTTT. Translation gives CAIAGTTDTQYF. The rearranged chain carries TRBV28 and TRBJ2-3; a stretch of 8 junction bases matches TRBD2. The CDR1 and CDR2 encoded by the germline V gene are MDHEN and SYDVKM. The CDR3 contains 12 residues, cysteine and phenylalanine counted. The kept DNA is CDR3 alone, 36 bases in frame from the first base. V is cut back by 10 bases and J by 2 bases, with 2 bases in the junction unmatched.